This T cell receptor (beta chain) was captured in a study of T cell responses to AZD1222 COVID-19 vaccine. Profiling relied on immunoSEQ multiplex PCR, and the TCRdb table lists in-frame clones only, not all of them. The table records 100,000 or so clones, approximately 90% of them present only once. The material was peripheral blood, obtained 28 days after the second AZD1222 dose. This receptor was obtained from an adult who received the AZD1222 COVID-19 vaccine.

CDR3 loop: CASSSGDYGYTF. In nucleotides, the CDR3 is TGTGCCAGCAGTTCAGGAGACTATGGCTACACCTTC. The V gene is TRBV6-6, the J gene TRBJ1-2; no firm D call. The germline CDR1 and CDR2 sequences are MNHNY and SVGAGI (reference sequence). With 4 bases removed from V and 3 bases from J, the gap between germline ends came to 6 bases. The CDR3 has 12 residues.